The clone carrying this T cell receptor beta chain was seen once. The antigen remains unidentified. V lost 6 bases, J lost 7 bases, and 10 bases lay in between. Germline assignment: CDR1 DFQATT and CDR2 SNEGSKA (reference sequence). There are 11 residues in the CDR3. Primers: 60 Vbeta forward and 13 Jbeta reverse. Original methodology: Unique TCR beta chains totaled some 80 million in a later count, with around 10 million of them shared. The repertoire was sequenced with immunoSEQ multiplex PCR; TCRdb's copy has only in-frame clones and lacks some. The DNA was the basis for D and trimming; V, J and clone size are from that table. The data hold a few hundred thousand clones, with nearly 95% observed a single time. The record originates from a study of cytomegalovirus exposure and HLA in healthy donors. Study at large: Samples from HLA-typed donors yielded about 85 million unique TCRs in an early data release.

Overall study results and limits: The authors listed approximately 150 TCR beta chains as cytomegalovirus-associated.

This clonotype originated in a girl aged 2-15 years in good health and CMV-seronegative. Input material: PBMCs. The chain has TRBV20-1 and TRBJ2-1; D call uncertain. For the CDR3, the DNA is TGCAGTGCCAAGACTTGGAATGAGCAGTTCTTC. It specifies CSAKTWNEQFF.